The clone carrying this T cell receptor beta chain has only one observation. The source of the sample is a study of cytomegalovirus exposure and HLA in healthy donors. Germline CDR1 is MNHNS and CDR2 is SASEGT. The CDR3 extends over 14 amino acids. V lost 8 bases, J lost 8 bases, and 21 bases lay in between. Sequencing used immunoSEQ multiplex PCR; TCRdb keeps in-frame clones, though not all of them. The data contain roughly 150,000 clones, 70% to 90% of them singletons. The rearrangement joins TRBV6-1 to TRBJ1-1; D is uncertain. The TCR was taken from a man aged 18 to 29 in good health and CMV-seropositive. Sequencing used PBMCs. The CDR3, as DNA: TGTGCCAGCGTGGCCGCCGTGAGGGCCCCAGAAGCTTTCTTT. Translated, it gives CASVAAVRAPEAFF.